This T cell receptor (beta chain) was captured in a study of Ad26.COV2.S vaccination and SARS-CoV-2 variants. Across the study: Into the muscle, Ad26.COV2.S was dosed once or twice, 56 days apart.

The CDR3 extends over 15 amino acids. CDR1 LGHDT and CDR2 YNNKEL come from the germline V gene (reference sequence). V was pared by 1 base and J by 2 bases, with 9 bases between. Treatment of the sample: around 19 received Ad26.COV2.S at low or high dose, single or two shots; 5 received placebo; per-sample allocation not given. Specimens were obtained on day 63 following the first vaccine or placebo injection. TCRdb's copy holds only in-frame clones and misses some; the assay was immunoSEQ multiplex PCR. The sample includes fewer than 400,000 clones, 70% to 90% of them seen just once. Sample: peripheral blood, taken in a trial of Ad26.COV2.S vaccine versus placebo. The receptor was derived from a person aged 18-65 years who received the Ad26.COV2.S COVID-19 vaccine or a placebo. This chain joins TRBV3-1 (or the pseudogene TRBV3-2) and TRBJ1-3; D possibly corresponds to TRBD1 (5 bases). CDR3 sequence: CASSQVMGPGNTIYF. CDR3 coding DNA: TGTGCCAGCAGCCAAGTTATGGGGCCTGGAAACACCATATATTTT.